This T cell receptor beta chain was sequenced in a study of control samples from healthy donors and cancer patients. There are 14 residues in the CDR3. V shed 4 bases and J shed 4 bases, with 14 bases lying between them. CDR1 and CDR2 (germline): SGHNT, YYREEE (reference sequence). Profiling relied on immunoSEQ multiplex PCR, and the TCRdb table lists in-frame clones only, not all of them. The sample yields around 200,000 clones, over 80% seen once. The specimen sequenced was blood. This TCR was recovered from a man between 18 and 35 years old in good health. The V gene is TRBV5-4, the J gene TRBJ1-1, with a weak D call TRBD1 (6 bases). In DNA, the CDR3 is TGTGCCAGCAGCCCTGGAGGGGGAGGCACTGAAGCTTTCTTT. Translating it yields CASSPGGGGTEAFF.